This TCR beta chain is from a study of memory CD4+ T cells and cytomegalovirus serostatus. About the research overall: Healthy Belgian adult donors included roughly ten CMV-positive and some 24 CMV-negative people. Notes on the study in general: About 40% of the roughly 160 known CMV-associated TCRbeta sequences appeared in CD4+ memory.

The sort gate was single viable CD3+CD4+CD8-CD45RO+ cells for memory CD4+ T cells. About this clone itself: The antigen is undetermined.

TCRdb's copy holds only in-frame clones and misses some; the assay was immunoSEQ multiplex PCR. The sample includes about 40,000 clones, 75% to 85% of them seen just once. V shed 0 bases and J 5 bases; nucleotides not matched to a gene: 0. Germline values: CDR1 GTSNPN, CDR2 SVGIG (reference sequence). The CDR3 contains 13 residues. The chain couples TRBV30 to TRBJ1-5; TRBD1 aligns across 8 bases. Material for sequencing was memory CD4+ T cells from blood. The sequence derives from an adult in good health and CMV-seronegative. CDR3 sequence: CAWSVTGDQPQHF. Written as DNA, the CDR3 is TGTGCCTGGAGTGTGACAGGGGATCAGCCCCAGCATTTT.